Each of the 4 T cell receptor beta chains below was sequenced from the same sample in a study of shared clonotypes between healthy human individuals. Generated by immunoSEQ multiplex PCR, the TCRdb table keeps only in-frame clones and is missing some. The sample yields millions of clones, 85% to 95% seen once. The sequenced sample was naive CD4+ T cells sorted from blood. As to subset: CD45RA+ positively selected. The origin of the receptors is a man younger than 30 in good health.

The CDR3 loop reads CASSPTLTGANVLTF. In nucleotides, the CDR3 is TGTGCCAGCAGCCCAACCCTCACTGGGGCCAACGTCCTGACTTTC. The rearrangement uses TRBV6-1 and TRBJ2-6; no reliable D call. V was trimmed by 6 bases and J by 2 bases, leaving 11 bases between them. The V gene's germline CDR1 is MNHNS and CDR2 SASEGT. The CDR3 contains 15 residues.

The rearrangement links TRBV7-6 to TRBJ2-3; perhaps TRBD2 as D (7 bases). This CDR3 is built from 18 residues. The V gene's germline CDR1 is SGHVS and CDR2 FNYEAQ. V lost 1 base to trimming and J lost 4 bases, with 21 bases between them. The CDR3 region is CASSLGARYREGSDTQYF. In nucleotides, the CDR3 is TGTGCCAGCAGCTTAGGGGCCCGCTACAGGGAGGGATCAGATACGCAGTATTTT. The full variable domain, its missing parts supplied by reference TRBV7-6 and TRBJ2-3, is GAGVSQSPRYKVTKRGQDVALRCDPISGHVSLYWYRQALGQGPEFLTYFNYEAQQDKSGLPNDRFSAERPEGSISTLTIQRTEQRDSAMYRCASSLGARYREGSDTQYFGPGTRLTVL.

The chain is built from TRBV7-2 and TRBJ1-2, with D possibly TRBD1 on 5 matching bases. CDR1 SGHTA and CDR2 FQGNSA come from the germline V gene. With 3 bases removed from V and 2 bases from J, the gap between germline ends came to 13 bases. The CDR3 runs 15 residues. CDR3 amino acids: CASSLDTGLNYGYTF. CDR3 DNA: TGTGCCAGCAGCTTGGACACCGGCCTCAACTATGGCTACACCTTC. The whole variable domain, filled in from reference TRBV7-2 and TRBJ1-2, reads GAGVSQSPSNKVTEKGKDVELRCDPISGHTALYWYRQSLGQGLEFLIYFQGNSAPDKSGLPSDRFSAERTGGSVSTLTIQRTQQEDSAVYLCASSLDTGLNYGYTFGSGTRLTVV.

To note about this clone: The identical CDR3 is also encoded by other nucleotide sequences in the sample. The chain links TRBV6-1 to TRBJ1-4; 10 nucleotides agree with TRBD1. The length of the CDR3 is 13 residues. The J segment lost 8 bases and the V segment lost 4 bases, leaving 1 base of the junction unmatched. The germline V gene encodes CDR1 MNHNS and CDR2 SASEGT. DNA of the CDR3: TGTGCCAGCAGTGGACAGGGGGCGGAAAAACTGTTTTTT. Its protein is CASSGQGAEKLFF.